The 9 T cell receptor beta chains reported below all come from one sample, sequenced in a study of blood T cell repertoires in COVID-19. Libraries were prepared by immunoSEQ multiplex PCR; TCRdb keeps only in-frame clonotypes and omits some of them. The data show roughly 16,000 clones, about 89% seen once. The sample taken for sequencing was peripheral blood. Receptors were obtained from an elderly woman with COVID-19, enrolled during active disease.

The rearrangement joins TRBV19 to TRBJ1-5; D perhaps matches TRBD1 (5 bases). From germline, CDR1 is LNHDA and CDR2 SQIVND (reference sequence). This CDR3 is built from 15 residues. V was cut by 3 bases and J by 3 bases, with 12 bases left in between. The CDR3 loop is CASSMQTEFNQPQHF. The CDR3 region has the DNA TGTGCCAGTAGTATGCAGACAGAATTCAATCAGCCCCAGCATTTT.

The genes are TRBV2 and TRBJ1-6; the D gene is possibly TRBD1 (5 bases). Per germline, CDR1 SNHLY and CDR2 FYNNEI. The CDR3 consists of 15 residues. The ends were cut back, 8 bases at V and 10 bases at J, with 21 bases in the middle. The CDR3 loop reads CASGGFSRAESPLHF. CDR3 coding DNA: TGTGCCAGCGGGGGGTTTAGCAGGGCGGAATCACCCCTCCACTTT.

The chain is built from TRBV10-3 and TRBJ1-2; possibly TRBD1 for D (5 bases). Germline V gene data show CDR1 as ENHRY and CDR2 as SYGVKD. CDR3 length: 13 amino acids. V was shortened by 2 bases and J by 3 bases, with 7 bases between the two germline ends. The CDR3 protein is CAISERGDYGYTF. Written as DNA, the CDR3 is TGTGCCATCAGTGAGCGGGGGGACTATGGCTACACCTTC.

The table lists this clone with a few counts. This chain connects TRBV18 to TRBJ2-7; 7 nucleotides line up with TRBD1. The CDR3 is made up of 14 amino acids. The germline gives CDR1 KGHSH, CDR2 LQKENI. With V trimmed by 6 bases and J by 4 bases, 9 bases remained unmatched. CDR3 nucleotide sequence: TGTGCCAGCTCGCCTGGGACAGATCGGTACGAGCAGTACTTC. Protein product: CASSPGTDRYEQYF.

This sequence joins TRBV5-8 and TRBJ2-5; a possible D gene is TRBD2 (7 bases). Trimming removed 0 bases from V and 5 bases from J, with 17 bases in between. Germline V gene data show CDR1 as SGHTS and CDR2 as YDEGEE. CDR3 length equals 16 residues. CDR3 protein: CASSLAVGGRTETQYF. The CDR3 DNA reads TGTGCCAGCAGCTTGGCGGTCGGGGGGCGCACGGAGACCCAGTACTTC. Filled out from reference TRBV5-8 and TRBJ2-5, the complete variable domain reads EAGVTQSPTHLIKTRGQQATLRCSPISGHTSVYWYQQALGLGLQFLLWYDEGEERNRGNFPPRFSGRQFPNYSSELNVNALELEDSALYLCASSLAVGGRTETQYFGPGTRLLVL.

The CDR3 sequence is CASSLASDTEQYF. CDR3 DNA: TGTGCCAGCAGCTTAGCGTCGGACACCGAGCAGTACTTC. The chain combines TRBV7-2 with TRBJ2-7; D is possibly TRBD1 (5 bases). This CDR3 has 13 amino acids. CDR1 and CDR2 (germline): SGHTA, FQGNSA. Trimming left V 0 bases short and J 6 bases short, with 9 bases between.

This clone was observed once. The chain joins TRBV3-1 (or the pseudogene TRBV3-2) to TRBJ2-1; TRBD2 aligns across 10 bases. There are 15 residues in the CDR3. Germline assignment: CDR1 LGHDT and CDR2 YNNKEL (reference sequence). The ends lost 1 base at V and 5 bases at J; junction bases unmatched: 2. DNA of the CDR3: TGTGCCAGCAGCCAAGGGGGACTAGCGAACAATGAGCAGTTCTTC. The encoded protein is CASSQGGLANNEQFF.

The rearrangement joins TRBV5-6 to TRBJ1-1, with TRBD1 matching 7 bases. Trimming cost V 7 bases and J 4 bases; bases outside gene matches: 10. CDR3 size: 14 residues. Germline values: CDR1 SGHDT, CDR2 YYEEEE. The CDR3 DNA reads TGTGCCAGCCTCAACAGGGGTGGGAGCACTGAAGCTTTCTTT. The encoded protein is CASLNRGGSTEAFF.

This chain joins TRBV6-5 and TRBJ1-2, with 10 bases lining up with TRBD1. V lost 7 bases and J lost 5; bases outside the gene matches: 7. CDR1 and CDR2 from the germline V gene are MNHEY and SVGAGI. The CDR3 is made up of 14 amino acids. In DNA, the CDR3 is TGTGCCAGCACAGAGGACAGGGGGATATATGGCTACACCTTC. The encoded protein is CASTEDRGIYGYTF.